The sequence of this T cell receptor (beta chain) was determined in a study of tumor-infiltrating lymphocytes in oesophageal squamous cell carcinoma. MiXCR, applied by TCRdb to the PCR reads, yields one record per CDR3 protein. The table lists fewer than 20,000 distinct CDR3 sequences, around two fifths of them singletons. The CDR3 has 11 amino acids. CDR1 is SGHDN, CDR2 FVKESK, per germline. The V end was cut by 4 bases, the J end by 4 bases, with 5 bases between. By sample fraction, this clonotype is hyperexpanded. The receptor was isolated from a male donor with esophageal squamous cell carcinoma. V gene TRBV14 combines with J gene TRBJ2-7; the D is unclear. Sequenced sample: esophageal tumor tissue. Here the CDR3 reads CASSLGYEQYF. The CDR3 nucleotides read TGTGCCAGCAGCCTAGGTTACGAGCAGTACTTC.